Included here is one TCR beta chain sequence, with context. During colonoscopy, one to two rectal pinch biopsies were collected. The data derive from a study of pediatric ulcerative colitis. Profiling relied on immunoSEQ multiplex PCR, and the TCRdb table lists in-frame clones only, not all of them. Of 17,000 or so clones listed, around 70% were seen once; the top ten hold 3.4%. The sample consisted of gut tissue. This receptor was taken from a girl between 10 and 17 years old with moderate ulcerative colitis.

CDR3 region: CASSLDVGTGYNEQFF. CDR3 DNA sequence: TGTGCCAGCAGCCTCGACGTCGGGACTGGCTACAATGAGCAGTTCTTC. This chain joins TRBV5-4 and TRBJ2-1; D is perhaps TRBD2 (6 bases). The CDR3 is made up of 16 amino acids. Germline V gene data show CDR1 as SGHNT and CDR2 as YYREEE (reference sequence). Trimming took off 4 bases at V and 3 bases at J, with 17 bases between the two ends.